What follows are 17 T cell receptor beta chains derived from one specimen sequenced in a study of T cells in Graves' hyperthyroidism and ophthalmopathy. RNA transcripts were the template for amplifying TCR beta CDR3 regions. HTBI primers were the set used in a first-round RT-PCR of the TCR CDR3. One entry per CDR3 protein results from TCRdb running MiXCR on the multiplex PCR reads. The profile shows about 580,000 distinct CDR3 sequences, 11% to 15% of them singletons. Sequences were obtained from blood. Receptor source: a woman in her 30s with Graves' hyperthyroidism that later progressed to Graves' ophthalmopathy.

This clonotype came up many times. The rearrangement joins TRBV20-1 to TRBJ2-3, with 8 bases that match TRBD2. This CDR3 is built from 15 residues. Germline CDR1 is DFQATT and CDR2 is SNEGSKA (reference sequence). V gave up 6 bases and J gave up 1 base; unmatched junction bases: 9. The CDR3 spells CSAWASRGGTDTQYF. The CDR3 DNA is TGCAGTGCCTGGGCCTCGCGGGGGGGCACAGATACGCAGTATTTT.

The J gene is TRBJ2-1, the V gene TRBV7-3, with TRBD2 identical over 11 bases. V trimming: 5 bases; J trimming: 7 bases; junction bases outside the gene matches: 10. This CDR3 has 16 amino acids. The germline CDR1 and CDR2 sequences are SGHTA and FQGTGA. The CDR3 protein is CASSPIAGGPSNEQFF. As DNA, the CDR3 is TGTGCCAGCAGCCCTATAGCGGGAGGGCCGTCTAATGAGCAGTTCTTC.

The sample holds many counts of this clonotype. The limits of the CDR3 on the DNA are not certain, so only TCRdb's listed CDR3 is given. The J gene is TRBJ2-2, the V gene TRBV28; TRBD2, the table's D call, was not compared with the DNA. Both ends counted, the CDR3 spans 14 residues. The V gene's germline CDR1 is MDHEN and CDR2 SYDVKM. The CDR3 protein is CASTSTLEPGELFF.

The gene calls are TRBV20-1 and TRBJ1-5, with 9 nucleotides matching TRBD1. Germline loops: CDR1 DFQATT, CDR2 SNEGSKA (reference sequence). The CDR3 totals 16 residues. V was clipped by 2 bases and J by 5 bases; unmatched bases: 10. In nucleotides, the CDR3 is TGCAGTGCTAGAAGGACAGGGGAGGGTCTCTATCAGCCCCAGCATTTT. Translated, it gives CSARRTGEGLYQPQHF.

This clonotype was seen many times. V and J are TRBV29-1 and TRBJ1-1, with a weak D call TRBD1 (6 bases). The V and J ends lost 7 bases and 4 bases respectively, with 16 bases between them. Germline loops: CDR1 SQVTM, CDR2 ANQGSEA. The CDR3 sequence is 13 residues long. In nucleotides, the CDR3 is TGCAGCGGTGGGCTGGGGGCGACCACTGAAGCTTTCTTT. This encodes CSGGLGATTEAFF.

This clonotype appeared many times. This chain connects TRBV5-6 to TRBJ2-3, with 9 positions matching TRBD2. This CDR3 has 14 amino acids. Per the germline V gene, CDR1 is SGHDT and CDR2 is YYEEEE. J lost 4 bases, V lost 4 bases, and 4 bases had no gene match. CDR3 in amino acids: CASSPVAGADTQYF. The CDR3 coding sequence is TGTGCCAGCAGCCCGGTAGCGGGGGCAGATACGCAGTATTTT.

CDR3 DNA: TGTGCCAGCAGTGGCAGCGGGAGGGCCTTAGTCCAGTTCTTC. This sequence encodes CASSGSGRALVQFF. This sequence joins TRBV25-1 and TRBJ2-1; TRBD2 aligns across 10 bases. Germline assignment: CDR1 MGHDK and CDR2 SYGVNS. The CDR3 has 14 amino acids. Germline trimming cut 4 bases from V and 13 bases from J; bases unmatched to any gene: 10. Supplemented by reference TRBV25-1 and TRBJ2-1, the full variable domain reads EADIYQTPRYLVIGTGKKITLECSQTMGHDKMYWYQQDPGMELHLIHYSYGVNSTEKGDLSSESTVSRIRTEHFPLTLESARPSHTSQYLCASSGSGRALVQFFGPGTRLTVL.

This clonotype turned up a few times. V and J are TRBV7-3 and TRBJ2-2; 13 positions match TRBD2. CDR1 and CDR2 from the germline V gene are SGHTA and FQGTGA. V shed 5 bases, J shed 17 bases, and the junction held 8 bases outside the gene matches. The CDR3 has 13 amino acids. This chain's CDR3 is CASSQTGLAGAFF. In DNA form, the CDR3 reads TGTGCCAGCAGCCAGACCGGACTAGCGGGAGCCTTTTTT.

This clonotype came up a few times. The chain has TRBV5-1 and TRBJ1-3; TRBD1 aligns across 7 bases. Germline lookup yields CDR1 SGHRS and CDR2 YFSETQ. V lost 5 bases, J lost 4 bases, and 9 bases stayed unmatched. CDR3 size: 15 residues. The CDR3 sequence: CASRPPGTDGNTIYF. The DNA for the CDR3 is TGCGCCAGCAGACCGCCCGGGACAGACGGAAACACCATATATTTT.

The rearrangement joins TRBV5-1 to TRBJ1-2, with TRBD1 identical over 9 bases. Germline CDR1 is SGHRS and CDR2 is YFSETQ. The V segment lost 7 bases and the J segment 1 base; nucleotides outside the gene matches: 14. The CDR3 has 17 residues. The CDR3: CASGPDRTGANNYGYTF. The DNA for the CDR3 is TGCGCCAGCGGCCCCGACCGGACAGGGGCGAATAACTATGGCTACACCTTC.

In its sample, this clonotype was seen many times. The chain is built from TRBV14 and TRBJ2-7; possible D gene TRBD1, 7 bases. This CDR3 has 14 amino acids. Germline loops: CDR1 SGHDN, CDR2 FVKESK. V lost 6 bases and J 0 bases, leaving 12 bases between the germline ends. The DNA of the CDR3 is TGTGCCAGCAGTCAGGGGGGCGGCTCCTACGAGCAGTACTTC. This codes for CASSQGGGSYEQYF.

This clonotype was detected only a few times. The chain couples TRBV7-2 to TRBJ1-3, with D maybe TRBD1 (5 bases). The germline V and J ends were trimmed by 5 bases and 0 bases, with 14 bases remaining between them. The CDR3 sequence is 16 residues long. The germline V gene encodes CDR1 SGHTA and CDR2 FQGNSA. DNA for the CDR3: TGTGCCAGCAGCGACCGGGACCCGAACTCTGGAAACACCATATATTTT. The encoded protein is CASSDRDPNSGNTIYF. The full variable domain, in which reference TRBV7-2 and TRBJ1-3 provide the parts outside the CDR3, is GAGVSQSPSNKVTEKGKDVELRCDPISGHTALYWYRQSLGQGLEFLIYFQGNSAPDKSGLPSDRFSAERTGGSVSTLTIQRTQQEDSAVYLCASSDRDPNSGNTIYFGEGSWLTVV.

This clonotype was counted at least ten times. The chain carries TRBV6-1 and TRBJ1-1, with 8 bases that match TRBD1. The CDR3 length is 15 residues. V dropped 4 bases and J dropped 1; count of bases not matched to a gene: 5. CDR1 is MNHNS and CDR2 is SASEGT in the germline V gene. The CDR3 region is CASSAQGAQNTEAFF. The CDR3 DNA reads TGTGCCAGCAGTGCCCAGGGGGCACAGAACACTGAAGCTTTCTTT.

At least ten counts were recorded for this clonotype. V is TRBV28 and J is TRBJ2-1; the match to TRBD2 covers 8 bases. J lost 5 bases, V lost 7 bases, and 4 bases had no gene match. CDR3 length equals 13 residues. Germline CDR1 and CDR2: MDHEN and SYDVKM. CDR3 protein: CASTGSGNNEQFF. DNA for the CDR3: TGTGCCAGCACTGGTAGCGGGAACAATGAGCAGTTCTTC.

The chain links TRBV25-1 to TRBJ2-5; 7 bases line up with TRBD1. Per the germline V gene, CDR1 is MGHDK and CDR2 is SYGVNS. V gave up 1 base and J gave up 5 bases; unmatched junction bases: 25. The CDR3 runs to 21 residues. The CDR3 bases are TGTGCCAGCAGTGAATTATTTGATCGGGTAAGGGGGCGCCCGAGTTGGGAGACCCAGTACTTC. It specifies CASSELFDRVRGRPSWETQYF.

This clonotype was observed many times. The rearrangement uses TRBV18 and TRBJ1-1; D is perhaps TRBD1 (6 bases). Germline CDR1 reads KGHSH; CDR2 reads LQKENI. There are 14 residues in the CDR3. V lost 3 bases to trimming and J lost 0 bases, with 8 bases between them. The CDR3 sequence is CASSPGHLNTEAFF. CDR3 sequence (DNA): TGTGCCAGCTCACCGGGACATCTGAACACTGAAGCTTTCTTT.

There are many counts of this clonotype. J is TRBJ1-1 and V is TRBV7-9, with D perhaps TRBD1 (6 bases). Trimming stripped 5 bases from V and 1 base from J, with 11 bases between. The length of the CDR3 is 14 residues. Germline loops: CDR1 SEHNR, CDR2 FQNEAQ (reference sequence). CDR3 coding DNA: TGTGCCAGCAGCAAGGACAGCCCGAACACTGAAGCTTTCTTT. This sequence encodes CASSKDSPNTEAFF.